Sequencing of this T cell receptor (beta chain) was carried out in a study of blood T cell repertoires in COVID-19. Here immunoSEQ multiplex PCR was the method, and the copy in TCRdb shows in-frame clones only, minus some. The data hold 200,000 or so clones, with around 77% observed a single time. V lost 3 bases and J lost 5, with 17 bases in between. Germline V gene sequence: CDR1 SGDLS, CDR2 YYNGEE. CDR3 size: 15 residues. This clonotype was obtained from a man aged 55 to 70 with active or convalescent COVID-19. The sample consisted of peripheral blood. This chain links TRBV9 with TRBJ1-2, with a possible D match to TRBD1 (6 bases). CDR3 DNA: TGTGCCAGCAGCGCCCGAACCGGGACACCTTATGGCTACACCTTC. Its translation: CASSARTGTPYGYTF.